This T cell receptor beta chain appears in the sequencing data of a study of OX40 agonist ivuxolimab in advanced cancers. Study details: Patients received ivuxolimab, an agonistic anti-OX40 (CD134) antibody.

Sequencing used immunoSEQ multiplex PCR; TCRdb keeps in-frame clones, though not all of them. This sample has nearly 25,000 clones, with 65% to 85% found just once. Notes on this clone: Its antigen is currently unknown.

Findings of the study overall: Clonal expansion in partial responders at 0.1-3.0 mg/kg ranked among the lowest.

The CDR3 has 15 residues. Looked up from germline, CDR1 is SNHLY and CDR2 is FYNNEI. J gave up 5 bases and V 0 bases, and 6 bases lay outside the gene matches. The TCR was taken from an adult with an advanced solid tumor such as melanoma, head and neck, liver or kidney cancer. The V and J genes are TRBV2 and TRBJ1-1; 7 bases are a match to TRBD1. Sequences were derived from CD4+ or CD8+ T cells sorted from blood, sampled in a trial of the OX40 agonist ivuxolimab. The CDR3 sequence is CASSEAGRGQTEAFF. The CDR3 DNA is TGTGCCAGCAGTGAAGCGGGAAGGGGGCAAACTGAAGCTTTCTTT.